The rows below give T cell receptor beta chains drawn from one sample of a study of blood T cell repertoires in COVID-19. Profiled with immunoSEQ multiplex PCR; TCRdb holds only in-frame clones, not every one. The sample lists roughly 290,000 clones, around 88% occurring once. Sequencing was carried out using PBMCs or T cells enriched from blood (not recorded which). Every receptor here comes from a woman between 35 and 50 years old who had recovered from COVID-19. Each CDR3 is given with its conserved first and last residue. The order of the fields is V gene, J gene, D gene, clone size, CDR3 protein, CDR3 DNA. The D gene is left open where the match is weak. The listing skips clone size in some rows; elsewhere it reads once, few, many or a size class.

V gene: TRBV30; J gene: TRBJ1-4; D gene: TRBD1; clone size: NA; CDR3 protein: CALSRDRELHEKLFF; CDR3 DNA: TGTGCCTTGTCCCGGGACAGGGAACTCCATGAAAAACTGTTTTTT
V gene: TRBV19; J gene: TRBJ1-1; D gene: TRBD1; clone size: NA; CDR3 protein: CASSIAGGDEAFF; CDR3 DNA: TGTGCCAGTAGTATAGCAGGGGGAGATGAAGCTTTCTTT
V gene: TRBV6-4; J gene: TRBJ2-7; D gene: TRBD2; clone size: NA; CDR3 protein: CASSPSGRGYEQYF; CDR3 DNA: TGTGCCAGCAGCCCCAGCGGGAGGGGATACGAGCAGTACTTC
V gene: TRBV5-1; J gene: TRBJ2-7; D gene: TRBD2; clone size: NA; CDR3 protein: CASRGGTPPYEQYF; CDR3 DNA: TGCGCCAGCAGGGGGGGGACTCCACCCTACGAGCAGTACTTC
V gene: TRBV2; J gene: TRBJ2-3; D gene: TRBD2; clone size: once; CDR3 protein: CASNKIAGRTDTQYF; CDR3 DNA: TGTGCCAGCAACAAAATAGCGGGAAGGACAGATACGCAGTATTTT
V gene: TRBV11-3; J gene: TRBJ2-1; D gene: TRBD2; clone size: NA; CDR3 protein: CASSMGLAGGTSNEQFF; CDR3 DNA: TGTGCCAGCAGCATGGGACTAGCGGGAGGCACGTCGAATGAGCAGTTCTTC
V gene: TRBV18; J gene: TRBJ2-3; D gene: TRBD2; clone size: NA; CDR3 protein: CASSPRSPGGPDTQYF; CDR3 DNA: TGTGCCAGCTCACCACGATCCCCGGGGGGTCCAGATACGCAGTATTTT
V gene: TRBV7-2; J gene: TRBJ1-3; D gene: NA; clone size: NA; CDR3 protein: CASSPIAGKDRNTIYF; CDR3 DNA: TGTGCCAGCAGCCCCATTGCGGGGAAGGACCGAAACACCATATATTTT
V gene: TRBV7-9; J gene: TRBJ1-1; D gene: NA; clone size: few; CDR3 protein: CASSPGRGNTEAFF; CDR3 DNA: TGTGCCAGCAGCCCTGGCAGGGGGAACACTGAAGCTTTCTTT
V gene: TRBV5-1; J gene: TRBJ1-4; D gene: TRBD1; clone size: NA; CDR3 protein: CASSLGQGREKLFF; CDR3 DNA: TGCGCCAGCAGCTTGGGACAGGGGAGGGAAAAACTGTTTTTT
V gene: TRBV3-1/TRBV3-2; J gene: TRBJ2-7; D gene: TRBD2; clone size: once; CDR3 protein: CASSQEGLAGDEQYF; CDR3 DNA: TGTGCCAGCAGCCAAGAAGGTCTAGCGGGAGACGAGCAGTACTTC
V gene: TRBV10-3; J gene: TRBJ2-7; D gene: TRBD2; clone size: NA; CDR3 protein: CATNTGTSGTYEQYF; CDR3 DNA: TGTGCCACCAACACCGGGACTAGCGGCACCTACGAGCAGTACTTC
V gene: TRBV11-2; J gene: TRBJ2-2; D gene: NA; clone size: NA; CDR3 protein: CASSLLAFSTGELFF; CDR3 DNA: TGTGCCAGCAGCTTACTAGCTTTTTCCACCGGGGAGCTGTTTTTT
V gene: TRBV6-5; J gene: TRBJ2-2; D gene: TRBD1; clone size: once; CDR3 protein: CASRLTGAGELFF; CDR3 DNA: TGTGCCAGCAGACTGACAGGGGCCGGGGAGCTGTTTTTT
V gene: TRBV4-3; J gene: TRBJ2-1; D gene: NA; clone size: NA; CDR3 protein: CASSRTSSYNEQFF; CDR3 DNA: TGCGCCAGCAGCCGGACTTCGTCCTACAATGAGCAGTTCTTC
V gene: TRBV24-1; J gene: TRBJ2-1; D gene: NA; clone size: NA; CDR3 protein: CATSEAGSKDEQFF; CDR3 DNA: TGTGCCACCAGTGAGGCGGGATCCAAGGATGAGCAGTTCTTC
V gene: TRBV27; J gene: TRBJ2-5; D gene: TRBD1; clone size: NA; CDR3 protein: CASSGWTGVGETQYF; CDR3 DNA: TGTGCCAGCAGTGGCTGGACAGGGGTAGGTGAGACCCAGTACTTC
V gene: TRBV7-8; J gene: TRBJ2-5; D gene: NA; clone size: NA; CDR3 protein: CASSQVETQYF; CDR3 DNA: TGTGCCAGCAGTCAGGTGGAGACCCAGTACTTC
V gene: TRBV3-1/TRBV3-2; J gene: TRBJ2-7; D gene: TRBD2; clone size: NA; CDR3 protein: CASSQGLAGTYEQYF; CDR3 DNA: TGTGCCAGCAGCCAAGGACTAGCGGGGACCTACGAGCAGTACTTC
V gene: TRBV7-7; J gene: TRBJ2-2; D gene: TRBD2; clone size: NA; CDR3 protein: CASGLAGGPGTGELFF; CDR3 DNA: TGTGCTAGTGGACTAGCGGGAGGGCCCGGCACCGGGGAGCTGTTTTTT
V gene: TRBV7-6; J gene: TRBJ1-4; D gene: NA; clone size: NA; CDR3 protein: CASSLDGGKLFF; CDR3 DNA: TGTGCCAGCAGCTTAGATGGCGGGAAACTGTTTTTT
V gene: TRBV27; J gene: TRBJ2-1; D gene: TRBD2; clone size: NA; CDR3 protein: CASSPGTLLAGRLQGQFF; CDR3 DNA: TGTGCCAGCAGTCCCGGAACCCTACTAGCGGGGAGGTTACAGGGGCAGTTCTTC
V gene: TRBV19; J gene: TRBJ2-3; D gene: NA; clone size: NA; CDR3 protein: CASSERQVLRTDTQYF; CDR3 DNA: TGTGCCAGTAGTGAACGACAGGTACTTCGCACAGATACGCAGTATTTT
V gene: TRBV5-1; J gene: TRBJ2-5; D gene: TRBD2; clone size: NA; CDR3 protein: CASSLVAGGHEETQYF; CDR3 DNA: TGCGCCAGCAGCTTGGTAGCGGGAGGGCATGAAGAGACCCAGTACTTC
V gene: TRBV7-3; J gene: TRBJ2-1; D gene: TRBD2; clone size: NA; CDR3 protein: CASSLGVETSGSESYNEQFF; CDR3 DNA: TGTGCCAGCAGCTTGGGTGTGGAGACTAGCGGGAGCGAATCCTACAATGAGCAGTTCTTC
V gene: TRBV24-1; J gene: TRBJ2-1; D gene: TRBD1; clone size: NA; CDR3 protein: CATRTGDEQFF; CDR3 DNA: TGTGCCACCAGGACAGGGGATGAGCAGTTCTTC
V gene: TRBV28; J gene: TRBJ2-3; D gene: TRBD2; clone size: NA; CDR3 protein: CASSSGGREGTDTQYF; CDR3 DNA: TGTGCCAGCAGTTCCGGCGGGAGGGAAGGCACAGATACGCAGTATTTT
V gene: TRBV6-5; J gene: TRBJ2-1; D gene: TRBD1; clone size: NA; CDR3 protein: CASRRQGGSYNEQFF; CDR3 DNA: TGTGCCAGCAGACGACAGGGGGGCTCCTACAATGAGCAGTTCTTC
V gene: TRBV7-6; J gene: TRBJ2-3; D gene: NA; clone size: NA; CDR3 protein: CASSIVGGAQDTQYF; CDR3 DNA: TGTGCCAGCAGCATAGTGGGGGGGGCGCAAGATACGCAGTATTTT
V gene: TRBV7-2; J gene: TRBJ2-1; D gene: TRBD1; clone size: few; CDR3 protein: CASSLGRGQSSYNEQFF; CDR3 DNA: TGTGCCAGCAGCTTAGGAAGGGGGCAAAGCTCCTACAATGAGCAGTTCTTC
V gene: TRBV5-1; J gene: TRBJ2-1; D gene: NA; clone size: NA; CDR3 protein: CASSLVGHPGDETGEQFF; CDR3 DNA: TGCGCCAGCAGCTTGGTAGGACACCCAGGGGATGAAACGGGTGAGCAGTTCTTC
V gene: TRBV5-6; J gene: TRBJ1-3; D gene: NA; clone size: NA; CDR3 protein: CASSVGQIGNTIYF; CDR3 DNA: TGTGCCAGCAGCGTCGGACAGATCGGAAACACCATATATTTT